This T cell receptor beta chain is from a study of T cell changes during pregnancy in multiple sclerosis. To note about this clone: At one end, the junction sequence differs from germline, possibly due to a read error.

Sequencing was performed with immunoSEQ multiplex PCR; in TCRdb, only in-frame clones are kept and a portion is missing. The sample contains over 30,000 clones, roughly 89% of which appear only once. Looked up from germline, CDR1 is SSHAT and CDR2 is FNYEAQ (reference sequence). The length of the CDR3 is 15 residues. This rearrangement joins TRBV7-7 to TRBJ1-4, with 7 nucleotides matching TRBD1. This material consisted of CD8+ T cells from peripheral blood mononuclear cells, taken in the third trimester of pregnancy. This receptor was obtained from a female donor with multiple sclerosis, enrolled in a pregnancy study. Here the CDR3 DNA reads TGTGCTAGCAGCTGGTCAGACAGGGAGGATGAAAAACTGTTTTTT. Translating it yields CASSWSDREDEKLFF.